The TCR beta chain under discussion was sequenced for a study of cytomegalovirus exposure and HLA in healthy donors. About the study: Of several hundred genotyped donors, around 80% grouped in the Caucasian-associated ancestry cluster. General observations from the study: It was assumed in the presence/absence analyses that sequencing depth was roughly uniform across donors. The classifier reportedly diagnosed cytomegalovirus status with high specificity and sensitivity. In most subjects, TCR beta sequences reportedly gave accurate predictions of HLA-A and HLA-B alleles.

A single count supports this clone. Its antigen remains unidentified. There are 13 residues in the CDR3. Germline loops: CDR1 GTSNPN, CDR2 SVGIG (reference sequence). V was pared by 0 bases and J by 9 bases, with 14 bases between. 60 Vbeta and 13 Jbeta primers were used in PCR. Data came from immunoSEQ multiplex PCR; TCRdb stores just in-frame clones and leaves some out. Of some 150,000 clones listed, roughly four fifths were seen once; the top ten hold about 10%. Sequencing used PBMCs. The sequence was obtained from a man aged 45-65 years in good health and CMV-seropositive. The chain uses TRBV30 and TRBJ2-5; a weak D match, TRBD2 (5 bases). The CDR3 DNA follows: TGTGCCTGGAGTGTAGTAGATACGAGGGCCCAGTACTTC. Translation: CAWSVVDTRAQYF.